The 26 T cell receptor beta chains listed next were all sequenced from one sample in a study of blood T cell repertoires in COVID-19. Sequencing was performed with immunoSEQ multiplex PCR; in TCRdb, only in-frame clones are kept and a portion is missing. Counted here are 250,000 to 300,000 clones, over 65% occurring once; the ten biggest clones make up 2.5% to 4%. Material for sequencing was peripheral blood. The receptors stem from an elderly woman with acute or convalescent COVID-19.

V and J are TRBV7-2 and TRBJ1-3; D unresolved. Trimming took off 5 bases at V and 0 bases at J, with 17 bases between the two ends. CDR3 length: 17 amino acids. Germline CDR1 SGHTA, CDR2 FQGNSA. The CDR3 sequence is CASSPRLAQSSGNTIYF. The CDR3 DNA reads as TGTGCCAGCAGCCCCAGACTCGCCCAAAGCTCTGGAAACACCATATATTTT. Supplemented by reference TRBV7-2 and TRBJ1-3, the full variable domain reads GAGVSQSPSNKVTEKGKDVELRCDPISGHTALYWYRQSLGQGLEFLIYFQGNSAPDKSGLPSDRFSAERTGGSVSTLTIQRTQQEDSAVYLCASSPRLAQSSGNTIYFGEGSWLTVV.

This clone was recorded a few times. Other DNA sequences in this specimen translate into the identical CDR3. The gene calls are TRBV5-1 and TRBJ2-7; 10 nucleotides align to TRBD1. Unmatched junction bases numbered 4, after V lost 4 bases and J lost 0 bases. Germline V gives CDR1 SGHRS, CDR2 YFSETQ. The CDR3 has 15 amino acids. CDR3: CASSPRQGASYEQYF. CDR3 DNA sequence: TGCGCCAGCAGCCCGAGACAGGGGGCCTCCTACGAGCAGTACTTC.

This clone was counted a single time. The J gene is TRBJ2-7, the V gene TRBV7-3; D remains unclear. Trimming took off 6 bases at V and 1 base at J, with 7 bases between the two ends. This CDR3 region has 12 residues. CDR1 SGHTA and CDR2 FQGTGA come from the germline V gene. The CDR3 protein is CASRGRSYEQYF. CDR3 nucleotides: TGTGCCAGCAGAGGCAGGTCCTACGAGCAGTACTTC.

This clone occurred once. J is TRBJ1-6 and V is TRBV6-6, with D possibly matching TRBD1 (6 bases). Trimming took off 5 bases at V and 7 bases at J, with 18 bases between the two ends. In germline, CDR1 is MNHNY, CDR2 SVGAGI (reference sequence). The CDR3 sequence is 16 residues long. The DNA of the CDR3 is TGTGCCAGCAGTAGCCCACCGCGGGGGACAAATTCACCCCTCCACTTT. Translated, it gives CASSSPPRGTNSPLHF.

V is TRBV7-2 and J is TRBJ2-1, with 9 nucleotides matching TRBD2. The CDR3 is 15 residues long. CDR1 is SGHTA and CDR2 is FQGNSA in the germline V gene. Trimming cost V 5 bases and J 2 bases; bases outside gene matches: 4. The CDR3 region is CASSPSGATYNEQFF. The CDR3 DNA reads TGTGCCAGCAGCCCTAGCGGGGCAACCTACAATGAGCAGTTCTTC.

In its sample, this clone was seen once. The chain uses TRBV6-4 and TRBJ1-4; D is unresolved. The CDR3 has 17 amino acids. Trimming took off 2 bases at V and 2 bases at J, with 15 bases between the two ends. Germline V CDR1 and CDR2: MRHNA, SNTAGT. The CDR3 region has the DNA TGTGCCAGCAGTGACCTTTCCGGGGTAGGGACTAATGAAAAACTGTTTTTT. Translated: CASSDLSGVGTNEKLFF.

This chain links TRBV30 with TRBJ1-1, with D perhaps matching TRBD1 (5 bases). CDR3 length equals 14 residues. The germline CDR1 and CDR2 sequences are GTSNPN and SVGIG (reference sequence). Trimming removed 3 bases at V and 6 bases at J, with 17 bases between. CDR3 region: CAWRVTGRVSEAFF. The CDR3, as DNA: TGTGCCTGGAGAGTTACGGGCAGGGTCTCTGAAGCTTTCTTT.

This clone appeared many times. The chain employs TRBV24-1 and TRBJ2-2, with 11 bases lining up with TRBD1. Per germline, CDR1 KGHDR and CDR2 SFDVKD. The CDR3 loop spans 17 amino acids. V was clipped by 6 bases and J by 4 bases; unmatched bases: 9. CDR3 loop: CATSSYTGTGGTGELFF. The CDR3 DNA follows: TGTGCCACCAGTAGTTATACCGGGACAGGGGGCACCGGGGAGCTGTTTTTT.

The rearrangement joins TRBV7-6 to TRBJ1-2; 8 bases align to TRBD1. The CDR3 is made up of 16 amino acids. Germline CDR1 is SGHVS and CDR2 is FNYEAQ. The junction had 9 bases not matched to a gene; V was cut back by 0 bases and J by 6 bases. CDR3 sequence (DNA): TGTGCCAGCAGCTTAGCCCAGGGACAGGTACCTCATGGCTACACCTTC. Its protein is CASSLAQGQVPHGYTF.

This chain joins TRBV7-3 and TRBJ2-1, with 9 nucleotides matching TRBD1. The ends lost 2 bases at V and 0 bases at J; junction bases unmatched: 11. The CDR3 is 19 residues long. CDR1 is SGHTA, CDR2 FQGTGA, per germline. The CDR3 here is CASSLGPNGQGISYNEQFF. DNA for the CDR3: TGTGCCAGCAGCTTAGGACCCAACGGACAGGGGATCTCCTACAATGAGCAGTTCTTC.

This chain links TRBV4-1 with TRBJ1-2; 10 bases line up with TRBD1. This CDR3 has 16 amino acids. V was clipped by 3 bases and J by 4 bases; unmatched bases: 8. Germline-derived CDR1 and CDR2 are MGHRA and YSYEKL. The CDR3 is CASSHSGTGEAYGYTF. The CDR3 DNA follows: TGCGCCAGCAGCCATTCCGGGACAGGGGAAGCCTATGGCTACACCTTC.

This clone was detected a few times. V is TRBV6-1 and J is TRBJ1-6; TRBD1 matches at 8 bases. Germline V gene data show CDR1 as MNHNS and CDR2 as SASEGT. V lost 2 bases, J lost 7 bases, and 7 bases stayed unmatched. The CDR3 is 16 residues long. CDR3 sequence reads: CASSELGQVPNSPLHF. CDR3 nucleotides: TGTGCCAGCAGTGAACTGGGACAGGTCCCAAATTCACCCCTCCACTTT.

The chain is built from TRBV6-5 and TRBJ2-5; TRBD2 is a possible D gene (5 bases). The germline V gene encodes CDR1 MNHEY and CDR2 SVGAGI. CDR3 length: 16 amino acids. V lost 4 bases to trimming and J lost 5 bases, with 20 bases between them. This chain's CDR3 is CASSSPLANIPETQYF. The CDR3 coding sequence is TGTGCCAGCAGTTCCCCCCTAGCCAATATTCCCGAGACCCAGTACTTC.

This clone has only a few counts. The CDR3 sequence is CASSRTSEDTEAFF. CDR3 coding DNA: TGTGCCAGCAGCAGGACCTCGGAGGACACTGAAGCTTTCTTT. This chain uses TRBV7-2 with TRBJ1-1; D not certain. Deletions cut 5 bases from V and 3 bases from J, with 13 bases between. The CDR3 runs 14 residues. Germline V gives CDR1 SGHTA, CDR2 FQGNSA. Together with reference TRBV7-2 and TRBJ1-1, the CDR3 gives the full variable domain: GAGVSQSPSNKVTEKGKDVELRCDPISGHTALYWYRQSLGQGLEFLIYFQGNSAPDKSGLPSDRFSAERTGGSVSTLTIQRTQQEDSAVYLCASSRTSEDTEAFFGQGTRLTVV.

The V gene is TRBV2, the J gene TRBJ1-1; a possible D gene is TRBD1 (5 bases). Trimming left V 6 bases short and J 2 bases short, with 13 bases between. Germline-derived CDR1 and CDR2 are SNHLY and FYNNEI. The CDR3 contains 14 residues. The CDR3, as DNA: TGTGCCAGCAGGAGTACGACAGCCAACACTGAAGCTTTCTTT. Its translation is CASRSTTANTEAFF.

The CDR3 protein is CASSPGSLNTEAFF. The CDR3 region has the DNA TGTGCCAGCAGCCCCGGGTCTTTGAACACTGAAGCTTTCTTT. The chain recombines TRBV7-2 with TRBJ1-1; D gene unclear. Germline lookup yields CDR1 SGHTA and CDR2 FQGNSA. V was cut by 5 bases and J by 0 bases, with 10 bases left in between. The CDR3 is made up of 14 amino acids.

This clone was observed once. The V call is TRBV9, the J call TRBJ2-5; maybe TRBD2 (6 bases). The V gene's germline CDR1 is SGDLS and CDR2 YYNGEE. Trimming cost V 4 bases and J 5 bases, with 15 bases left between them. The CDR3 loop spans 14 amino acids. The CDR3 DNA follows: TGTGCCAGCAGCACCACCCCTAGCGCCGAGACCCAGTACTTC. Translated: CASSTTPSAETQYF.

The chain combines TRBV12-3 or TRBV12-4 with TRBJ2-1; no reliable D call. Trimming left V 10 bases short and J 4 bases short, with 14 bases between. CDR3 length: 13 residues. As DNA, the CDR3 is TGTGCCACGTTGGTAGCCGGTTACAATGAGCAGTTCTTC. This codes for CATLVAGYNEQFF.

This clone has a handful of counts. This chain uses TRBV6-2 or TRBV6-3 with TRBJ2-3, with TRBD2 as a possible D gene (6 bases). V was trimmed by 6 bases and J by 4 bases, leaving 29 bases between them. The CDR3 covers 19 residues. Germline CDR1 is MNHEY and CDR2 is SVGEGT. The CDR3 coding sequence is TGTGCCAGCAGCCCCCCCGGATGGGCTAGCGACGAAAACCCAGATACGCAGTATTTT. Residues: CASSPPGWASDENPDTQYF.

The rearrangement joins TRBV3-1 (or the pseudogene TRBV3-2) to TRBJ1-2; D is possibly TRBD1 (6 bases). Trimming left V 5 bases short and J 3 bases short, with 10 bases between. CDR3 length equals 13 residues. Germline loops: CDR1 LGHDT, CDR2 YNNKEL (reference sequence). The CDR3 DNA reads as TGTGCCAGCAGCTACAGGGCTCACTATGGCTACACCTTC. Its translation is CASSYRAHYGYTF.

The V call is TRBV2, the J call TRBJ2-3; TRBD1 aligns across 7 bases. The CDR3 runs to 14 residues. The ends lost 6 bases at V and 1 base at J; junction bases unmatched: 4. Germline-derived CDR1 and CDR2 are SNHLY and FYNNEI. The CDR3 DNA sequence: TGTGCCAGCAGACCCCAGGGGGGCACAGATACGCAGTATTTT. It codes for CASRPQGGTDTQYF. Complete variable domain (other parts from reference TRBV2 and TRBJ2-3): EPEVTQTPSHQVTQMGQEVILRCVPISNHLYFYWYRQILGQKVEFLVSFYNNEISEKSEIFDDQFSVERPDGSNFTLKIRSTKLEDSAMYFCASRPQGGTDTQYFGPGTRLTVL.

The chain joins TRBV27 to TRBJ2-1; 8 bases are a match to TRBD1. The germline V gene has CDR1 MNHEY and CDR2 SMNVEV (reference sequence). CDR3 length: 15 residues. The V and J ends lost 1 base and 5 bases, in that order; junction bases with no gene match: 4. The CDR3 sequence is CASSLLSTGDNEQFF. The CDR3 nucleotides are TGTGCCAGCAGTTTATTATCGACAGGGGACAATGAGCAGTTCTTC.

The chain couples TRBV10-3 to TRBJ1-4; 10 positions agree with TRBD1. V lost 6 bases and J lost 7; bases outside the gene matches: 5. CDR3 size: 14 residues. From germline, CDR1 is ENHRY and CDR2 SYGVKD. CDR3 amino acids: CAIRAGQGSEKLFF. CDR3 nucleotide sequence: TGTGCCATCAGGGCGGGACAGGGGAGTGAAAAACTGTTTTTT.

This rearrangement joins TRBV11-3 to TRBJ2-3; D is possibly TRBD1 (6 bases). V lost 5 bases, J lost 6 bases, and 21 bases lay in between. CDR3 length: 16 residues. Per the germline V gene, CDR1 is SGHNT and CDR2 is YENEEA. The DNA of the CDR3 is TGTGCCAGCAGCATTAGTAGGGACACCACCCTCGATACGCAGTATTTT. As protein: CASSISRDTTLDTQYF.

This clone appeared a single time. The chain carries TRBV2 and TRBJ1-2; tentative D call: TRBD1 (5 bases). Trimming pared 6 bases from V and 4 bases from J, leaving 12 bases between. CDR3 length equals 13 residues. CDR1 SNHLY and CDR2 FYNNEI come from the germline V gene. The CDR3 protein is CASRGGRFYGYTF. CDR3 nucleotides: TGTGCCAGCAGGGGGGGGAGGTTCTATGGCTACACCTTC. The full variable domain, with the rest looked up from reference TRBV2 and TRBJ1-2, is EPEVTQTPSHQVTQMGQEVILRCVPISNHLYFYWYRQILGQKVEFLVSFYNNEISEKSEIFDDQFSVERPDGSNFTLKIRSTKLEDSAMYFCASRGGRFYGYTFGSGTRLTVV.

The chain carries TRBV13 and TRBJ2-3; 10 bases match TRBD2. Per germline, CDR1 PRHDT and CDR2 FYEKMQ (reference sequence). The CDR3 is 19 residues long. The junction had 15 bases not matched to a gene; V was cut back by 5 bases and J by 1 base. CDR3 sequence reads: CASSHAFSLAGVRTDTQYF. CDR3 coding DNA: TGTGCCAGCAGCCACGCCTTCTCCCTAGCGGGGGTTCGCACAGATACGCAGTATTTT.